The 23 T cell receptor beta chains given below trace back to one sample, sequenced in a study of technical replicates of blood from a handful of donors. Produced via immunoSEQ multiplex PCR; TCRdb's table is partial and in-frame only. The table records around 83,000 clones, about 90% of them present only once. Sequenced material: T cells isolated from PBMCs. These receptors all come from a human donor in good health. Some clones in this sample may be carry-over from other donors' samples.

In nucleotides, the CDR3 is TGTGCCACCAGCAGAGATAAATCCAGGGGGTACAATGAGCAGTTCTTC. It specifies CATSRDKSRGYNEQFF. The gene calls are TRBV15 and TRBJ2-1; TRBD1 aligns across 7 bases. Germline loops: CDR1 LNHNV, CDR2 YYDKDF (reference sequence). Losses at the gene ends were 0 bases for V and 4 bases for J; bases not matched to a gene: 6. The CDR3 contains 16 residues.

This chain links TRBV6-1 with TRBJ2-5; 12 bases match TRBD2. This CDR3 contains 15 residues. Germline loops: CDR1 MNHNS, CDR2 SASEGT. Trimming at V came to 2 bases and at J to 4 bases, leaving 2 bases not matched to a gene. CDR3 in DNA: TGTGCCAGCAGTGAAACTAGCGGGGGGTTAGAGACCCAGTACTTC. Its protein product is CASSETSGGLETQYF.

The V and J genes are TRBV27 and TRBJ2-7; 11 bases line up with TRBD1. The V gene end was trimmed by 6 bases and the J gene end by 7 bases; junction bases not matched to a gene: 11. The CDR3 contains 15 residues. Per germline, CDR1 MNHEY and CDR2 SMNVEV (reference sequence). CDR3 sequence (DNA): TGTGCCAGCAGCACCGGGACAGGGGGTTTTTGGGAGCAGTACTTC. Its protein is CASSTGTGGFWEQYF.

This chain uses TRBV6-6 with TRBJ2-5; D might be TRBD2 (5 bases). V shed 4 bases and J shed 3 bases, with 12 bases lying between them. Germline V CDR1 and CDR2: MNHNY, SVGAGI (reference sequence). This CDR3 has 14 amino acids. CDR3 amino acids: CASSSSVGEETQYF. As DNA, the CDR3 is TGTGCCAGCAGTTCTTCTGTGGGAGAAGAGACCCAGTACTTC.

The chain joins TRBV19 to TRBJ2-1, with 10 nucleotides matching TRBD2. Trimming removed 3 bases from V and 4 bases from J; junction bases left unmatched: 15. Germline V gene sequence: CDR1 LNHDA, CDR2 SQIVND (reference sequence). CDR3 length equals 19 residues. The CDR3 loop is CASSIVLAGEGFRYNEQFF. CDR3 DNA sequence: TGTGCCAGTAGTATCGTCCTAGCGGGAGAGGGGTTCAGGTACAATGAGCAGTTCTTC.

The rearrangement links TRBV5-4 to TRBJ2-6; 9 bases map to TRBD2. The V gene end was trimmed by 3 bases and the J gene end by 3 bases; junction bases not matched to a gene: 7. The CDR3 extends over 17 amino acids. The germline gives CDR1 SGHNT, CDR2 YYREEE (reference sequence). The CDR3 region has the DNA TGTGCCAGCAGCTCGATAGCGGGAGTGGGTGGGGCCAACGTCCTGACTTTC. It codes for CASSSIAGVGGANVLTF.

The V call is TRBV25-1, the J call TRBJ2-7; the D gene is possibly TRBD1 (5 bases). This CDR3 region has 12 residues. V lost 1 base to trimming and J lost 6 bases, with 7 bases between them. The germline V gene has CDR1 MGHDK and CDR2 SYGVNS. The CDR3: CASSEWGSEQYF. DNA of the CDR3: TGTGCCAGCAGTGAATGGGGCAGCGAGCAGTACTTC.

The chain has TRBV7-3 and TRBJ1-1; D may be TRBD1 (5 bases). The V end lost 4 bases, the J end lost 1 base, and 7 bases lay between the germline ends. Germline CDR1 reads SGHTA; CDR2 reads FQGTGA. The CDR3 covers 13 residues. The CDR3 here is CASSYTGNTEAFF. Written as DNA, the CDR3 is TGTGCCAGCAGCTATACAGGGAACACTGAAGCTTTCTTT.

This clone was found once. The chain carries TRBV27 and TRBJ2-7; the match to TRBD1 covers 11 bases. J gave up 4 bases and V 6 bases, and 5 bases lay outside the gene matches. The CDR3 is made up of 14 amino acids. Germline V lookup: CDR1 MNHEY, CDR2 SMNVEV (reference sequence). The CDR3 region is CASSRGQGAYEQYF. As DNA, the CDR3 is TGTGCCAGCAGCCGTGGACAGGGGGCATACGAGCAGTACTTC.

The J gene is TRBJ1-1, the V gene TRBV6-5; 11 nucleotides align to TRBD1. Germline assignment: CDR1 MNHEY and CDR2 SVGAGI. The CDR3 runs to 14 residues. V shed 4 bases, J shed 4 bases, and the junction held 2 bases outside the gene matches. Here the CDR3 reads CASSLGTGGTEAFF. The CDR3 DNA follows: TGTGCCAGCAGTTTAGGGACAGGGGGCACTGAAGCTTTCTTT.

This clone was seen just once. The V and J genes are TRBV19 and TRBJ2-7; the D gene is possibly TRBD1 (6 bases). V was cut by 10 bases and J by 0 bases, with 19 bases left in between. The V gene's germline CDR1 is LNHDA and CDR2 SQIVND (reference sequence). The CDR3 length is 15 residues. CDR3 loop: CATTSGTLSSYEQYF. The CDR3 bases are TGTGCCACCACCTCCGGGACATTGAGCTCCTACGAGCAGTACTTC.

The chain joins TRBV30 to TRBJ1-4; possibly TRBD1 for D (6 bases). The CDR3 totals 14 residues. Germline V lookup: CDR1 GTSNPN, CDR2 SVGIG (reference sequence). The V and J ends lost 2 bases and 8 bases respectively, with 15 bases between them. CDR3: CAWSPGTMMEKLFF. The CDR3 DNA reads TGTGCCTGGAGTCCCGGGACAATGATGGAAAAACTGTTTTTT.

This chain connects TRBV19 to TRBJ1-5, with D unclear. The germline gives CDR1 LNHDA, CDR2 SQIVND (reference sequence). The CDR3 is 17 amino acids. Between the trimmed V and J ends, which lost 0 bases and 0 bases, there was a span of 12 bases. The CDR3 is CASSIDLEVYSNQPQHF. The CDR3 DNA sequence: TGTGCCAGTAGTATAGATCTGGAGGTGTATAGCAATCAGCCCCAGCATTTT.

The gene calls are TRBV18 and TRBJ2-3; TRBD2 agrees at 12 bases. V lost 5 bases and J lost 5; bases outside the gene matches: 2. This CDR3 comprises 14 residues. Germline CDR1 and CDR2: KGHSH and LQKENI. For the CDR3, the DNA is TGTGCCAGCTCATTGGGACTAGCGGGAGATACGCAGTATTTT. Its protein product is CASSLGLAGDTQYF.

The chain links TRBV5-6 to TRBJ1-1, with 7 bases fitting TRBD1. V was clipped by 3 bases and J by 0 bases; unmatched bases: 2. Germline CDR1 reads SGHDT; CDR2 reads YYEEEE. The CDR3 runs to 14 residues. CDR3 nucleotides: TGTGCCAGCAGCTGGACAGGCCTGAACACTGAAGCTTTCTTT. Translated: CASSWTGLNTEAFF.

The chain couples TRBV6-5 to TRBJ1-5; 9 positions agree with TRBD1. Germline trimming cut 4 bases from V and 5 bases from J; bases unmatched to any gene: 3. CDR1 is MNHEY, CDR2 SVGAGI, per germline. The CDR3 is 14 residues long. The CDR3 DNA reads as TGTGCCAGCAGTTGGACAGGGGCCCATCAGCCCCAGCATTTT. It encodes CASSWTGAHQPQHF.

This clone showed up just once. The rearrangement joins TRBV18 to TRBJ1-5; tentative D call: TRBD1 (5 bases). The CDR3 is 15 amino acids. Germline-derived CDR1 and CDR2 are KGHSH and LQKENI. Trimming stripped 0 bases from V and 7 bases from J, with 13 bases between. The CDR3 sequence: CASSPPGPGSQPQHF. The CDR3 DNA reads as TGTGCCAGCTCACCACCGGGGCCAGGGTCCCAGCCCCAGCATTTT.

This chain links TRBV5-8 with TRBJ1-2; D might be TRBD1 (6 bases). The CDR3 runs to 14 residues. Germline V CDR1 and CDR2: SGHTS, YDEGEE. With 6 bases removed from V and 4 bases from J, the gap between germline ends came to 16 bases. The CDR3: CASTLIDRPYGYTF. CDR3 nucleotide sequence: TGTGCCAGCACCCTTATAGACAGGCCCTATGGCTACACCTTC.

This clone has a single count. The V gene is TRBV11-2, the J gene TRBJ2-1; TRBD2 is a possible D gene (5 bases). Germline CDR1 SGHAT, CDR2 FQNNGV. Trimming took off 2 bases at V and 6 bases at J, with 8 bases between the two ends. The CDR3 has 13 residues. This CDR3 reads CASSLIAGNEQFF. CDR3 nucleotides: TGTGCCAGCAGCTTAATTGCGGGCAATGAGCAGTTCTTC.

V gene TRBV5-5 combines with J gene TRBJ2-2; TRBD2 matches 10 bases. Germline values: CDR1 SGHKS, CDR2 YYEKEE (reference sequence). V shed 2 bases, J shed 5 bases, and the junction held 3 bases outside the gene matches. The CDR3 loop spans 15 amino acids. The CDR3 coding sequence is TGTGCCAGCAGCTTAAGCGGGAGGGAAACCGGGGAGCTGTTTTTT. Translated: CASSLSGRETGELFF. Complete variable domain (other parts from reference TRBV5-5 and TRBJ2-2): DAGVTQSPTHLIKTRGQQVTLRCSPISGHKSVSWYQQVLGQGPQFIFQYYEKEERGRGNFPDRFSARQFPNYSSELNVNALLLGDSALYLCASSLSGRETGELFFGEGSRLTVL.

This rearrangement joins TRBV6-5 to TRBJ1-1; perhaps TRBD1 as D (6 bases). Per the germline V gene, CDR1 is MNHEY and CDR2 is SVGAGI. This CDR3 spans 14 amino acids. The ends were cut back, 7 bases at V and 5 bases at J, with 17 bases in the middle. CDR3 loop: CASTKQGAKTEAFF. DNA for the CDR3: TGTGCCAGCACAAAACAGGGTGCCAAAACTGAAGCTTTCTTT.

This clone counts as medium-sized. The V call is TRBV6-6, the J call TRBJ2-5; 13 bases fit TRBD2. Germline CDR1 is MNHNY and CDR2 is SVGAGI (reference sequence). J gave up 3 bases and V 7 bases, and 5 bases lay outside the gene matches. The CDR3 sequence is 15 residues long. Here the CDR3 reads CASTMTSGGKETQYF. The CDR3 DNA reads TGTGCCAGCACTATGACTAGCGGGGGGAAAGAGACCCAGTACTTC.

CDR3 residues: CASSQAIEGSGANVLTF. For the CDR3, the DNA is TGTGCCAGCAGCCAGGCGATCGAGGGATCCGGGGCCAACGTCCTGACTTTC. The chain carries TRBV11-1 and TRBJ2-6; a possible D gene is TRBD2 (5 bases). The CDR3 totals 17 residues. Trimming removed 5 bases from V and 4 bases from J, with 18 bases in between. Germline CDR1 reads SGHAT; CDR2 reads FQDESV (reference sequence).